This T cell receptor (beta chain) was recovered during a study of cytomegalovirus exposure and HLA in healthy donors. For the study at large: The 110 or so validation repertoires used the same platform as the approximately 700 first-cohort repertoires, a later analysis reported.

Comments on this clone: Its target is unknown.

The donors were in the approximately 130-subject validation cohort, distinct from the roughly 700-subject first cohort. TCRdb's table, derived via immunoSEQ multiplex PCR, lists solely in-frame clones and lacks some. The sample has about 260,000 clones, about nine tenths seen once. Notes on the study in general: Rarity marked most TCR sequences, yet some public TCRs occurred in many donors. TCR beta chains numbering about 160 were designated cytomegalovirus-associated.

Sequencing was done on a sample of PBMCs. The origin of this receptor is a woman in her twenties or thirties in good health and CMV-seronegative.

The CDR3 nucleotides read TGCAGCGCCCTCAGCGGGAGTCTCACCTACAATGAGCAGTTCTTC. It codes for CSALSGSLTYNEQFF. V and J are TRBV29-1 and TRBJ2-1; TRBD2 agrees at 8 bases. With 7 bases clipped from V and 2 bases from J, the junction kept 10 bases outside the gene matches. This CDR3 comprises 15 residues. Germline lookup yields CDR1 SQVTM and CDR2 ANQGSEA.